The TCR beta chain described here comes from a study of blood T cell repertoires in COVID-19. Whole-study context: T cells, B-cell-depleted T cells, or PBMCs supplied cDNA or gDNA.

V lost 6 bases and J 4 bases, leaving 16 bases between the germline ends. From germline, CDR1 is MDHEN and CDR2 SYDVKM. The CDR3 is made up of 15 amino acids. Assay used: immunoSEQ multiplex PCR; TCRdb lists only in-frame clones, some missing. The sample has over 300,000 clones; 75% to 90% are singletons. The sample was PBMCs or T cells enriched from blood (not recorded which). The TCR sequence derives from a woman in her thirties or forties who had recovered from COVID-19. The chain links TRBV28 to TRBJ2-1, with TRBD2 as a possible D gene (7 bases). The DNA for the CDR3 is TGTGCCAGCAGCCCCGGGGGGCTACGGTACAATGAGCAGTTCTTC. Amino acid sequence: CASSPGGLRYNEQFF.